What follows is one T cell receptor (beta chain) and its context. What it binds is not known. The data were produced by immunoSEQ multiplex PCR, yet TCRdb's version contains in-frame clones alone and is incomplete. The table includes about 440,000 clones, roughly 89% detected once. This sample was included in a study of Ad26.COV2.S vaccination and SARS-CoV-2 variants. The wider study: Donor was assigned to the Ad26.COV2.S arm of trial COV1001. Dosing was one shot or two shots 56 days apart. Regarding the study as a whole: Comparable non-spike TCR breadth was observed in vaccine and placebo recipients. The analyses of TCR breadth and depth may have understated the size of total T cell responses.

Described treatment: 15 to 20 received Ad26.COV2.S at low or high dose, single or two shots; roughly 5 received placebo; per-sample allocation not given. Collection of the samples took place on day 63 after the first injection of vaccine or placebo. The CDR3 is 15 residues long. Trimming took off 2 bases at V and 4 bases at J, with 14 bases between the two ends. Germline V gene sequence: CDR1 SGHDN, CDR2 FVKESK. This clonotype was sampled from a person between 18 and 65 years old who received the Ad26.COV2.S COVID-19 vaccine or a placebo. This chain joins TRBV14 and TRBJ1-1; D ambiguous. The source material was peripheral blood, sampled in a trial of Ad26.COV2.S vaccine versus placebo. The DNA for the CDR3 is TGTGCCAGCAGCCAACCGGGGAGAGGGAGCACTGAAGCTTTCTTT. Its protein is CASSQPGRGSTEAFF.